This section outlines one T cell receptor (beta chain) sequence together with its context. Its target is not known. J gave up 4 bases and V 6 bases, and 6 bases lay outside the gene matches. The CDR3 covers 14 residues. Germline CDR1 and CDR2: MNHNS and SASEGT. The source of the sample is a study of radiation and T cells in renal cell carcinoma. Notes on the study in general: Baseline intratumoral clonotype presence is unknown without pretreatment biopsies.

This sample's time point: blood 4 weeks post-SBRT, at nephrectomy. Indicated treatment: 15 Gy SBRT to primary tumor, nephrectomy 4 weeks later. Nephrectomy followed 15 Gy stereotactic body radiation by 4 weeks. Serial blood draws occurred at baseline and 2 and 4 weeks post-SBRT. Clear cell pathology was present in this patient's renal cell carcinoma. The assay was immunoSEQ multiplex PCR, and TCRdb's table has in-frame clones only and misses some. Found here are around 170,000 clones, about 87% of them singletons; the top ten hold 10% to 12%. Sequences were derived from blood, sampled from a patient whose treatment included radiotherapy and nephrectomy. V and J are TRBV6-1 and TRBJ1-5, with 7 bases aligning to TRBD1. The source of this sequence is a woman aged 45-60 years with renal cell carcinoma. The CDR3 sequence is CASSLDRANQPQHF. In DNA, the CDR3 is TGTGCCAGCAGCCTTGACAGGGCAAATCAGCCCCAGCATTTT.